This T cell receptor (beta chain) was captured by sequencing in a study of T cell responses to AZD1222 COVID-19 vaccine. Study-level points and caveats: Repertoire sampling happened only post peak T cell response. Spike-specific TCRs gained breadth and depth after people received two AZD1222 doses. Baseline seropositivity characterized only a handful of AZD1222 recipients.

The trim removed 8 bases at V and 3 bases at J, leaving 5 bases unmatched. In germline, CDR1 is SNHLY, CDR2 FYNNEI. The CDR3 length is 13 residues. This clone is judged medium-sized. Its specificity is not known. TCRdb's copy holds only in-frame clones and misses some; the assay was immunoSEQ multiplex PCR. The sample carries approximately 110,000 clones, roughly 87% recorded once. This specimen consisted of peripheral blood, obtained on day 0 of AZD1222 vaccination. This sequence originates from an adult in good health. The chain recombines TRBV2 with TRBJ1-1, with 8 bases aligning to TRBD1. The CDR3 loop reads CASRQGRDTEAFF. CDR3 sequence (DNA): TGTGCCAGCCGACAGGGGCGGGACACTGAAGCTTTCTTT.